Reported below is one T cell receptor beta chain. Antigen unknown. Healthy Caucasian individuals from Russia aged roughly 6 to 90 were enrolled as donors. The authors extracted at least 6 micrograms of total RNA per sample. The source of the sample is a study of blood T cells in healthy people across ages. It was with a sample-barcoded 5' primer and a J-beta primer mix that a second PCR of roughly 7 to 12 cycles was run. In TCRdb, the 5' RACE reads were re-called with MiXCR into one record per CDR3 protein. Here the sample spans some 1.6 million distinct CDR3 sequences, roughly a third being singletons. Germline lookup yields CDR1 SGHTA and CDR2 FQGTGA. The CDR3 spans 15 residues. Losses at the gene ends were 4 bases for V and 5 bases for J; bases not matched to a gene: 10. Whole-study results and caveats: The study regarded diversity estimates from one million T cells as underestimates.

This receptor was obtained from a woman younger than 45 in good health. Sequencing input: blood. The gene calls are TRBV7-3 and TRBJ1-2; 7 bases are a match to TRBD1. The CDR3 spells CASSSGQDLGYGYTF. The CDR3, as DNA: TGTGCCAGCAGCTCCGGACAGGACCTTGGGTATGGCTACACCTTC.